Below, 17 T cell receptor beta chains from the same sample are listed, as sequenced in a study of vaccination and CD4 T cells after COVID-19. These receptors have no known antigen. The Oncomine TCR Beta short-read assay sequenced DNA from cultured CD4+ T cells. TCRdb fed the PCR reads into MiXCR, producing one record per CDR3 protein. The sample yields 10,000 to 15,000 distinct CDR3 sequences, around 47% seen once. Described treatment: roughly nine-day PBMC culture with coronavirus spike peptide pools or control peptides (ViraFEST assay). Sequencing input: CD4+ T cells from blood, cultured in vitro. Source of these receptors: a human donor who had recovered from COVID-19.

This clonotype was counted only a few times. This rearrangement joins TRBV7-8 to TRBJ1-2; weak D call: TRBD1 (5 bases). Germline V gene data show CDR1 as SGHVS and CDR2 as FQNEAQ. The CDR3 covers 18 residues. V dropped 4 bases and J dropped 1 base, with 22 bases sitting between them. CDR3 residues: CASSSHYYLTASNYGYTF. In DNA form, the CDR3 reads TGTGCCAGCAGCTCCCACTACTATTTGACAGCGAGTAACTATGGCTACACCTTC. The variable domain in full, completed from reference TRBV7-8 and TRBJ1-2, reads GAGVSQSPRYKVAKRGQDVALRCDPISGHVSLFWYQQALGQGPEFLTYFQNEAQLDKSGLPSDRFFAERPEGSVSTLKIQRTQQEDSAVYLCASSSHYYLTASNYGYTFGSGTRLTVV.

The chain links TRBV15 to TRBJ2-5; D ambiguous. V shed 3 bases and J shed 5 bases, with 10 bases lying between them. The V gene's germline CDR1 is LNHNV and CDR2 YYDKDF (reference sequence). The CDR3 is made up of 13 amino acids. For the CDR3, the DNA is TGTGCCACCAGCAGCTACATGAGGGAGACCCAGTACTTC. Amino acids: CATSSYMRETQYF.

This chain uses TRBV7-2 with TRBJ2-2; 8 positions match TRBD2. Germline V gene lookup returns CDR1 SGHTA and CDR2 FQGNSA. The CDR3 loop spans 16 amino acids. Trimming removed 1 base from V and 7 bases from J; junction bases left unmatched: 8. The CDR3 sequence: CASSLGGAGGRGELFF. In DNA, the CDR3 is TGTGCCAGCAGCTTAGGAGGGGCGGGGGGCCGCGGGGAGCTGTTTTTT.

The CDR3 region is CASSADRVYGYTF. The DNA for the CDR3 is TGCGCCAGCAGCGCGGACAGGGTCTATGGCTACACCTTC. This chain uses TRBV10-2 with TRBJ1-2; 8 bases fit TRBD1. The CDR3 spans 13 residues. Germline loops: CDR1 WSHSY, CDR2 SAAADI. J gave up 4 bases and V 6 bases, and 4 bases lay outside the gene matches.

This clonotype has just a few counts. The chain employs TRBV10-3 and TRBJ2-5; D uncertain. Germline-derived CDR1 and CDR2 are ENHRY and SYGVKD. V lost 3 bases, J lost 1 base, and 6 bases lay in between. This CDR3 contains 13 residues. The CDR3 loop is CAISETTQETQYF. The CDR3 DNA is TGTGCCATCAGTGAAACTACCCAAGAGACCCAGTACTTC.

The V gene is TRBV5-1, the J gene TRBJ2-5, with TRBD2 as a possible D gene (6 bases). This CDR3 is built from 13 residues. Germline CDR1 SGHRS, CDR2 YFSETQ. Deletions cut 6 bases from V and 4 bases from J, with 13 bases between. The CDR3 sequence: CASTGEEGETQYF. The CDR3 DNA reads as TGCGCCAGCACCGGGGAGGAGGGAGAGACCCAGTACTTC.

This clonotype was seen more than once but under ten times. The genes are TRBV7-9 and TRBJ2-3; TRBD2 matches 8 bases. In germline, CDR1 is SEHNR, CDR2 FQNEAQ (reference sequence). J was trimmed by 6 bases and V by 2 bases; bases with no gene match: 4. The CDR3 extends over 14 amino acids. CDR3: CASSLRGGLDTQYF. The CDR3, as DNA: TGTGCCAGCAGCTTACGGGGGGGCCTGGATACGCAGTATTTT.

The table lists this clonotype with a count of one. The rearrangement joins TRBV5-4 to TRBJ1-6; D remains unclear. CDR1 is SGHNT, CDR2 YYREEE, per germline (reference sequence). The CDR3 length is 14 residues. The V and J ends lost 3 bases and 7 bases respectively, with 11 bases between them. The CDR3 reads CASSSDMGNSPLHF. The CDR3, as DNA: TGTGCCAGCAGCTCCGACATGGGGAATTCACCCCTCCACTTT.

The chain couples TRBV18 to TRBJ1-1; possibly TRBD1 for D (5 bases). CDR1 KGHSH and CDR2 LQKENI come from the germline V gene. V was trimmed by 4 bases and J by 0 bases, leaving 15 bases between them. The CDR3 runs to 16 residues. The CDR3 DNA follows: TGTGCCAGCTCACGGGACCTTGACCCCATGAACACTGAAGCTTTCTTT. The encoded protein is CASSRDLDPMNTEAFF. Drawing the rest from reference TRBV18 and TRBJ1-1, the complete variable domain is NAGVMQNPRHLVRRRGQEARLRCSPMKGHSHVYWYRQLPEEGLKFMVYLQKENIIDESGMPKERFSAEFPKEGPSILRIQQVVRGDSAAYFCASSRDLDPMNTEAFFGQGTRLTVV.

V usage is TRBV11-2 and J usage is TRBJ2-1, with TRBD2 as a possible D gene (6 bases). Germline V gene lookup returns CDR1 SGHAT and CDR2 FQNNGV. The V end was cut by 0 bases, the J end by 3 bases, with 12 bases between. There are 16 residues in the CDR3. CDR3 residues: CASSLDGGSVYNEQFF. The CDR3 DNA reads as TGTGCCAGCAGCTTAGATGGAGGGTCTGTCTACAATGAGCAGTTCTTC.

The chain combines TRBV29-1 with TRBJ2-7; D possibly uses TRBD1 or TRBD2 (5 bases each). The ends were cut back, 4 bases at V and 6 bases at J, with 13 bases in the middle. This CDR3 is built from 12 residues. Germline-derived CDR1 and CDR2 are SQVTM and ANQGSEA. DNA of the CDR3: TGCAGCGTTGCAGGCGGTGGGGGCGAGCAGTACTTC. It encodes CSVAGGGGEQYF.

The rearrangement joins TRBV10-3 to TRBJ2-3; D is unresolved. The CDR3 extends over 17 amino acids. Deletions cut 8 bases from V and 0 bases from J, with 21 bases between. CDR1 and CDR2 from the germline V gene are ENHRY and SYGVKD. In DNA, the CDR3 is TGTGCCATCGCTGAAACGGAGTTGTTTTCTAGCACAGATACGCAGTATTTT. It yields the protein CAIAETELFSSTDTQYF.

The chain joins TRBV7-9 to TRBJ1-1; maybe TRBD1 (5 bases). CDR1 is SEHNR, CDR2 FQNEAQ, per germline (reference sequence). This CDR3 region has 13 residues. V was cut by 4 bases and J by 4 bases, with 10 bases left in between. CDR3 amino acids: CASSSRGGTEAFF. CDR3 nucleotide sequence: TGTGCCAGCAGCTCGAGGGGAGGCACTGAAGCTTTCTTT. The whole variable domain, remainder taken from reference TRBV7-9 and TRBJ1-1, is DTGVSQNPRHKITKRGQNVTFRCDPISEHNRLYWYRQTLGQGPEFLTYFQNEAQLEKSRLLSDRFSAERPKGSFSTLEIQRTEQGDSAMYLCASSSRGGTEAFFGQGTRLTVV.

V is TRBV6-5 and J is TRBJ1-1; D gene ambiguous. Germline lookup yields CDR1 MNHEY and CDR2 SVGAGI. This CDR3 comprises 14 residues. V lost 0 bases and J lost 4, with 9 bases in between. CDR3 nucleotides: TGTGCCAGCAGTTACTCTTTGCGTTCCACTGAAGCTTTCTTT. The encoded protein is CASSYSLRSTEAFF.

This clonotype was seen more than once but under ten times. This chain connects TRBV7-2 to TRBJ2-3, with a tentative D call TRBD2 (6 bases). The CDR3 spans 15 residues. Germline assignment: CDR1 SGHTA and CDR2 FQGNSA. V lost 3 bases and J lost 0, with 10 bases in between. The CDR3 coding sequence is TGTGCCAGCAGCTTTAGAGGGACTAGCACAGATACGCAGTATTTT. Amino acid sequence: CASSFRGTSTDTQYF. Looking up the rest from reference TRBV7-2 and TRBJ2-3 gives the full variable domain: GAGVSQSPSNKVTEKGKDVELRCDPISGHTALYWYRQSLGQGLEFLIYFQGNSAPDKSGLPSDRFSAERTGGSVSTLTIQRTQQEDSAVYLCASSFRGTSTDTQYFGPGTRLTVL.

The chain employs TRBV15 and TRBJ1-1; D is ambiguous. Germline V gene sequence: CDR1 LNHNV, CDR2 YYDKDF (reference sequence). With 1 base removed from V and 7 bases from J, the gap between germline ends came to 7 bases. CDR3 size: 12 residues. For the CDR3, the DNA is TGTGCCACCAGCAGAGCAGGCTATGAAGCTTTCTTT. Amino acids: CATSRAGYEAFF.

The rearrangement joins TRBV5-1 to TRBJ1-2; D ambiguous. The V gene lost 0 bases and the J gene lost 3 bases, with 9 bases spanning the gap. The CDR3 extends over 14 amino acids. Per the germline V gene, CDR1 is SGHRS and CDR2 is YFSETQ. The CDR3 coding sequence is TGCGCCAGCAGCTTGGCCGGGGATTACTATGGCTACACCTTC. Protein product: CASSLAGDYYGYTF.